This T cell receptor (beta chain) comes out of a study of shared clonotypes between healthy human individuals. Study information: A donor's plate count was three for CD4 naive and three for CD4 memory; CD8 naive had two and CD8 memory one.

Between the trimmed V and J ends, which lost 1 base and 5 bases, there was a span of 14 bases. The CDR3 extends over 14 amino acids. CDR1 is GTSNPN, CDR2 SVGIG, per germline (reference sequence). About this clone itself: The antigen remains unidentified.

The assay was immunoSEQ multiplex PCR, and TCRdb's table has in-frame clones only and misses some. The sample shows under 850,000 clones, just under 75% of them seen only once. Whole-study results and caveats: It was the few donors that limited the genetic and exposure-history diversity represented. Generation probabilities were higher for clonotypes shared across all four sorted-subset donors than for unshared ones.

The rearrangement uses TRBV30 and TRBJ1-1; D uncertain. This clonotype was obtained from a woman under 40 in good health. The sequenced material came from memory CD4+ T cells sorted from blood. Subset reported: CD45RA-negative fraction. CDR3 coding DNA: TGTGCCTGGAGTGGTAGCAGCTTGGGAACTGAAGCTTTCTTT. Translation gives CAWSGSSLGTEAFF.